A single sample is the source of the 26 T cell receptor beta chains below, sequenced in a study of T cell changes during pregnancy in multiple sclerosis. Produced via immunoSEQ multiplex PCR; TCRdb's table is partial and in-frame only. The profile shows approximately 48,000 clones, more than 90% of them singletons. Sequences were derived from CD8+ T cells from peripheral blood mononuclear cells, sampled before pregnancy. The source is a female donor with multiple sclerosis, enrolled in a pregnancy study.

The chain is built from TRBV11-3 and TRBJ2-3; 9 nucleotides align to TRBD1. Looked up from germline, CDR1 is SGHNT and CDR2 is YENEEA. The CDR3 contains 16 residues. With 3 bases clipped from V and 2 bases from J, the junction kept 6 bases outside the gene matches. The CDR3 loop reads CASSFLGTGNTDTQYF. For the CDR3, the DNA is TGTGCCAGCAGCTTCCTTGGGACAGGGAACACAGATACGCAGTATTTT.

As DNA, the CDR3 is TGTGCCAGCAGCCAAGGTGGTAGCGTGACCTACGAGCAGTACTTC. It yields the protein CASSQGGSVTYEQYF. The V and J genes are TRBV6-5 and TRBJ2-7; D is perhaps TRBD2 (5 bases). This CDR3 has 15 amino acids. V lost 6 bases and J 2 bases, leaving 17 bases between the germline ends. Germline-derived CDR1 and CDR2 are MNHEY and SVGAGI.

The chain joins TRBV15 to TRBJ2-1; 10 positions match TRBD1. Germline V gene lookup returns CDR1 LNHNV and CDR2 YYDKDF (reference sequence). V shed 6 bases and J 8 bases; nucleotides not matched to a gene: 13. The CDR3 loop spans 16 amino acids. The CDR3 DNA follows: TGTGCCACCAGGACTACGAGAGGGACAGGGGTCCATGAGCAGTTCTTC. Translation: CATRTTRGTGVHEQFF.

This clone was counted once. The chain recombines TRBV7-2 with TRBJ1-6, with 7 bases fitting TRBD1. The trim removed 4 bases at V and 6 bases at J, leaving 12 bases unmatched. Per the germline V gene, CDR1 is SGHTA and CDR2 is FQGNSA. There are 17 residues in the CDR3. The CDR3 sequence is CASSSAALGQPNSPLHF. The CDR3 region has the DNA TGTGCCAGCAGCTCCGCCGCTCTGGGACAGCCTAATTCACCCCTCCACTTT.

This clone was found once. The chain uses TRBV29-1 and TRBJ1-4; 8 nucleotides agree with TRBD1. The CDR3 length is 13 residues. V was pared by 5 bases and J by 10 bases, with 9 bases of the junction left unmatched. CDR1 is SQVTM, CDR2 ANQGSEA, per germline. The chain's CDR3 is CSVTGTGEVKLFF. Written as DNA, the CDR3 is TGCAGCGTTACTGGGACAGGAGAGGTAAAACTGTTTTTT.

This clone has only a few counts. The V gene is TRBV7-9, the J gene TRBJ1-1; tentative D call: TRBD1 (5 bases). V gave up 3 bases and J gave up 11 bases, with 10 bases separating them. The CDR3 extends over 11 amino acids. From germline, CDR1 is SEHNR and CDR2 FQNEAQ (reference sequence). The CDR3 nucleotides read TGTGCCAGCAGCTTTGGGGGGGACGCTTTCTTT. It is translated as CASSFGGDAFF.

This rearrangement joins TRBV4-3 to TRBJ2-1; a weak D match, TRBD2 (5 bases). CDR3 size: 14 residues. CDR1 is LGHNA and CDR2 is YSLEER in the germline V gene. Trimming left V 0 bases short and J 5 bases short, with 8 bases between. CDR3 in amino acids: CASSQDRGNNEQFF. Written as DNA, the CDR3 is TGCGCCAGCAGCCAAGATAGAGGGAACAATGAGCAGTTCTTC.

In nucleotides, the CDR3 is TGTGCCAGCAGCTTAGGCACCGGGACAGGGGGTATTGAGGGTGAGCAGTTCTTC. Translated, it gives CASSLGTGTGGIEGEQFF. The J gene is TRBJ2-1, the V gene TRBV13, with 11 bases aligning to TRBD1. V dropped 0 bases and J dropped 9; count of bases not matched to a gene: 13. The CDR3 sequence is 18 residues long. From germline, CDR1 is PRHDT and CDR2 FYEKMQ (reference sequence).

The CDR3 coding sequence is TGTGCCAGCAGCGCCCAGCTAGCGGGGGGGCCAGTTACAGTAGATACGCAGTATTTT. Translation gives CASSAQLAGGPVTVDTQYF. The chain carries TRBV9 and TRBJ2-3, with TRBD2 identical over 12 bases. Germline V gene sequence: CDR1 SGDLS, CDR2 YYNGEE. V shed 3 bases and J 5 bases; nucleotides not matched to a gene: 16. CDR3 length: 19 amino acids. Drawing the rest from reference TRBV9 and TRBJ2-3, the complete variable domain is DSGVTQTPKHLITATGQRVTLRCSPRSGDLSVYWYQQSLDQGLQFLIQYYNGEERAKGNILERFSAQQFPDLHSELNLSSLELGDSALYFCASSAQLAGGPVTVDTQYFGPGTRLTVL.

This chain connects TRBV5-4 to TRBJ2-5, with a tentative D call TRBD1 (7 bases). Germline CDR1 reads SGHNT; CDR2 reads YYREEE (reference sequence). CDR3 length equals 14 residues. Trimming stripped 1 base from V and 8 bases from J, with 15 bases between. The CDR3 here is CASSLRDRLETQYF. The CDR3 DNA sequence: TGTGCCAGCAGCTTGCGGGACAGACTAGAAACCCAGTACTTC. Full variable domain (missing parts from reference TRBV5-4 and TRBJ2-5): ETGVTQSPTHLIKTRGQQVTLRCSSQSGHNTVSWYQQALGQGPQFIFQYYREEENGRGNFPPRFSGLQFPNYSSELNVNALELDDSALYLCASSLRDRLETQYFGPGTRLLVL.

At least ten counts were recorded for this clone. V and J are TRBV7-9 and TRBJ2-1, with D possibly matching TRBD1 (7 bases). V gave up 4 bases and J gave up 3 bases, with 13 bases separating them. Germline CDR1 and CDR2: SEHNR and FQNEAQ (reference sequence). This CDR3 region has 15 residues. In nucleotides, the CDR3 is TGTGCCAGCAGCTCGATCAGGGGGGACTACAATGAGCAGTTCTTC. Protein: CASSSIRGDYNEQFF.

This chain uses TRBV6-5 with TRBJ1-1; D remains ambiguous. Trimming cost V 0 bases and J 2 bases, with 10 bases left between them. The CDR3 sequence is 15 residues long. CDR1 is MNHEY and CDR2 is SVGAGI in the germline V gene. This CDR3 is CASSYSPTANTEAFF. CDR3 nucleotides: TGTGCCAGCAGTTACTCGCCTACAGCAAACACTGAAGCTTTCTTT.

V gene TRBV6-6 combines with J gene TRBJ2-1; TRBD1 might be the D (5 bases). This CDR3 contains 15 residues. From germline, CDR1 is MNHNY and CDR2 SVGAGI (reference sequence). The V gene lost 8 bases and the J gene lost 6 bases, with 20 bases spanning the gap. The CDR3 loop is CASRQGVNARNEQFF. CDR3 DNA sequence: TGTGCCAGCCGCCAAGGGGTTAACGCCCGCAATGAGCAGTTCTTC.

The chain combines TRBV10-2 with TRBJ1-1, with 7 bases matching TRBD1. From germline, CDR1 is WSHSY and CDR2 SAAADI. CDR3 length: 14 residues. The trim removed 7 bases at V and 4 bases at J, leaving 9 bases unmatched. The CDR3 region has the DNA TGCGCCAGCATACCTTTCCAGGGGGGCACTGAAGCTTTCTTT. Protein sequence: CASIPFQGGTEAFF.

The V call is TRBV4-3, the J call TRBJ1-1; D uncertain. Germline loops: CDR1 LGHNA, CDR2 YSLEER. V lost 0 bases, J lost 5 bases, and 13 bases lay in between. CDR3 length: 15 amino acids. The CDR3 here is CASSQDVVDRTEAFF. In nucleotides, the CDR3 is TGCGCCAGCAGCCAAGATGTGGTAGATCGGACTGAAGCTTTCTTT.

The J gene is TRBJ1-1, the V gene TRBV5-8, with D maybe TRBD1 (5 bases). The CDR3 has 14 amino acids. Looked up from germline, CDR1 is SGHTS and CDR2 is YDEGEE. V dropped 6 bases and J dropped 6 bases, with 18 bases sitting between them. DNA of the CDR3: TGTGCCAGCAACCCAACCCCTCCGACAGCTGAAGCTTTCTTT. Translating gives CASNPTPPTAEAFF.

The chain is built from TRBV9 and TRBJ2-2; D unresolved. The length of the CDR3 is 12 residues. Germline V lookup: CDR1 SGDLS, CDR2 YYNGEE. The V end was cut by 0 bases, the J end by 7 bases, with 4 bases between. The CDR3 nucleotides are TGTGCCAGCAGCGTAGGAGGCGGGGAGCTGTTTTTT. Its translation is CASSVGGGELFF.

This clone occurred once. The genes are TRBV11-2 and TRBJ2-5; a possible D gene is TRBD2 (5 bases). There are 13 residues in the CDR3. Germline CDR1 is SGHAT and CDR2 is FQNNGV. V was pared by 0 bases and J by 9 bases, with 11 bases between. The CDR3 is CASSLDLGESQYF. For the CDR3, the DNA is TGTGCCAGCAGCTTAGACCTCGGGGAGTCCCAGTACTTC. Full variable domain (remainder filled in from reference TRBV11-2 and TRBJ2-5): EAGVAQSPRYKIIEKRQSVAFWCNPISGHATLYWYQQILGQGPKLLIQFQNNGVVDDSQLPKDRFSAERLKGVDSTLKIQPAKLEDSAVYLCASSLDLGESQYFGPGTRLLVL.

V is TRBV11-3 and J is TRBJ2-3, with a possible D match to TRBD1 (6 bases). The germline CDR1 and CDR2 sequences are SGHNT and YENEEA. The V end lost 4 bases, the J end lost 10 bases, and 21 bases lay between the germline ends. CDR3 length: 15 amino acids. Here the CDR3 DNA reads TGTGCCAGCAGCTCGCTCGGGGACATGGAAGGGTCGCAGTATTTT. It is translated as CASSSLGDMEGSQYF. Based on the CDR3 plus reference TRBV11-3 and TRBJ2-3, the full variable domain is EAGVVQSPRYKIIEKKQPVAFWCNPISGHNTLYWYLQNLGQGPELLIRYENEEAVDDSQLPKDRFSAERLKGVDSTLKIQPAELGDSAVYLCASSSLGDMEGSQYFGPGTRLTVL.

The rearrangement joins TRBV5-5 to TRBJ1-4, with TRBD1 as a possible D gene (6 bases). With 3 bases removed from V and 8 bases from J, the gap between germline ends came to 14 bases. CDR1 SGHKS and CDR2 YYEKEE come from the germline V gene (reference sequence). The CDR3 is made up of 14 amino acids. CDR3 DNA: TGTGCCAGCAGCTATGGGGGGGCCAAGGAAAAACTGTTTTTT. This sequence encodes CASSYGGAKEKLFF.

The chain combines TRBV4-3 with TRBJ1-4, with a possible D match to TRBD1 (5 bases). Trimming left V 1 base short and J 7 bases short, with 10 bases between. The germline CDR1 and CDR2 sequences are LGHNA and YSLEER. The CDR3 consists of 14 residues. CDR3 sequence reads: CASSQVWGGEKLFF. CDR3 bases: TGCGCCAGCAGCCAAGTGTGGGGGGGTGAAAAACTGTTTTTT.

The chain uses TRBV5-1 and TRBJ1-2, with 9 bases matching TRBD1. The V gene end was trimmed by 4 bases and the J gene end by 3 bases; junction bases not matched to a gene: 7. Germline lookup yields CDR1 SGHRS and CDR2 YFSETQ. The CDR3 spans 15 residues. The CDR3 DNA follows: TGCGCCAGCAGCCAATCCGGGACAGGGCACTATGGCTACACCTTC. It yields the protein CASSQSGTGHYGYTF.

V usage is TRBV19 and J usage is TRBJ1-1; a possible D gene is TRBD1 (6 bases). The germline V and J ends were trimmed by 8 bases and 0 bases, with 22 bases remaining between them. This CDR3 region has 17 residues. Germline CDR1 reads LNHDA; CDR2 reads SQIVND (reference sequence). The CDR3 reads CASDFGQGRVMNTEAFF. The CDR3 region has the DNA TGTGCCAGTGACTTTGGGCAGGGGAGGGTCATGAACACTGAAGCTTTCTTT.

J is TRBJ1-1 and V is TRBV5-1; D is unclear. Germline V gene sequence: CDR1 SGHRS, CDR2 YFSETQ. Trimming left V 4 bases short and J 6 bases short, with 7 bases between. This CDR3 region has 11 residues. The CDR3 nucleotides are TGCGCCAGCAGCGAGGGCTCTGAAGCTTTCTTT. Its translation is CASSEGSEAFF.

In its sample, this clone was seen a few times. Compared with germline, one end of the junction differs, possibly owing to a read error. The V and J genes are TRBV19 and TRBJ1-2; the D is unclear. The CDR3 spans 11 residues. Germline-derived CDR1 and CDR2 are LNHDA and SQIVND (reference sequence). CDR3 loop: CASSIGGVFDF. CDR3 DNA: TGTGCCAGTAGTATAGGGGGAGTATTTGACTTC.

This clone was found once. The chain links TRBV25-1 to TRBJ2-3; 11 nucleotides match TRBD1. Trimming removed 1 base from V and 1 base from J; junction bases left unmatched: 7. Germline V CDR1 and CDR2: MGHDK, SYGVNS. The length of the CDR3 is 18 residues. The CDR3 here is CASSEFDRTGGGTDTQYF. The DNA for the CDR3 is TGTGCCAGCAGTGAATTTGATCGGACAGGGGGCGGCACAGATACGCAGTATTTT.